This section outlines one T cell receptor (beta chain) sequence together with its context. Its target antigen remains unknown. No much larger clone is present one base from it, and per-base qualities are unavailable. Clipping removes 4 bases from V and 8 bases from J, with 7 as the unmatched junction base count. Inclusive of the bounding cysteine and phenylalanine, the CDR3 is 14 residues long. Of all the DNA, just the CDR3 is kept, 42 bases in frame from base 1. CDR1 and CDR2 are drawn from the germline V gene: SGHRS, YFSETQ. The sample originates from a study of blood T cell repertoires in COVID-19 (dated by TCRdb to the early 2020s). For the wider study: Samples covering the acute and convalescent phases of COVID-19 were provided by collaborators in the United States, Italy and Spain. The material from the prospective study consisted of cDNA or gDNA derived from T cells, B-cell-depleted T cells, or PBMCs. Deeply sampled blood TCRbeta repertoires from subjects exposed to, actively infected with, or recovered from COVID-19 were included in the dataset. A freely available public database, intended as a resource for researchers studying the immune response to SARS-CoV-2, is where the repertoires were released. Samples were obtained from the ongoing ImmuneRACE study (first 160 participants) and from some 1,200 subjects provided by 6 global collaborators. The sample metadata nearly always contained a de-identified subject ID, COVID-19 status, age in years and sex. Where available, HLA class I and class II types were taken from metadata supplied by the sample provider and were not determined by assay-based typing.

Each collaborating institution followed its own protocols to collect whole blood in K2EDTA tubes. For TCRbeta analysis, collaborators shipped samples in one of three forms: frozen whole blood, isolated PBMCs, or DNA extracted from either of those sample types. TCRbeta CDR3 regions were amplified from genomic DNA using the immunoSEQ Assay, a bias-controlled multiplex PCR. The paper's processing steps were these. The number of nucleated cells in each sample was estimated from the amplification of reference gene primers within the assay. Sequence reads were collapsed and filtered to measure the absolute abundance of every unique TCRbeta CDR3 rearrangement. Productive Simpson clonality was computed per sample as the square root of Simpson's diversity index over productive rearrangements. TCRdb retrieved this table from immuneACCESS and kept in-frame rearrangements only. Not all clones are present; in checked studies, unresolved V genes account for under half, and no reason is known for the remainder. Clonal size and the V and J genes are those of that table, whereas D and trimming came from the DNA. The sample has tens of thousands of clones on record, 75% to 90% of them singletons. The top ten constitute about 15% of the sample.

Beyond this particular receptor, the publication reports: How much clinical and demographic metadata was included differed by source and by participant, and the metadata was provided uncurated.

The sequencing sample was made of peripheral blood. This receptor was obtained from a human donor in a cohort sampled during active COVID-19. Recombination linked TRBV5-1 to TRBJ1-4, and 8 junctional nucleotides match TRBD1. The CDR3 here reads CASSIGQGGEKLFF. DNA sequence: TGCGCCAGCAGCATCGGACAGGGAGGGGAAAAACTGTTTTTT.